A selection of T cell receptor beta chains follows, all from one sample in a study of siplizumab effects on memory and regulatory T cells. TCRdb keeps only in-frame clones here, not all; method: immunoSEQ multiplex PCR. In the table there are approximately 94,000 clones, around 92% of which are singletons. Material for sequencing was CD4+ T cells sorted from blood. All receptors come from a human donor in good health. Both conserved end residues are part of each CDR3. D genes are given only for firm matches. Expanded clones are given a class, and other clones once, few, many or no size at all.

DNA: TGTGCCAGCAGCGAACGGACAGGGGGTAATGCAGATACGCAGTATTTT
CDR3: CASSERTGGNADTQYF
size: NA
J: TRBJ2-3
length: 16
V: TRBV9
D: TRBD1

DNA: TGTGCCAGTAGTACCCTTTTGAGAGGGGCCTCCTACAATGAGCAGTTCTTC
CDR3: CASSTLLRGASYNEQFF
size: NA
J: TRBJ2-1
length: 17
V: TRBV19
D: NA

DNA: TGTGCCAGTAGTATCCGCCCGAACACCGGGGAGCTGTTTTTT
CDR3: CASSIRPNTGELFF
size: NA
J: TRBJ2-2
length: 14
V: TRBV19
D: NA

DNA: TGTGCCAGCAGCTCCGGGACAGGGAAAGGGGAGCTGTTTTTT
CDR3: CASSSGTGKGELFF
size: NA
J: TRBJ2-2
length: 14
V: TRBV5-6
D: TRBD1

DNA: TGTGCCAGCAGCTTAGACACGGGGAGGACCAATCAGCCCCAGCATTTT
CDR3: CASSLDTGRTNQPQHF
size: once
J: TRBJ1-5
length: 16
V: TRBV7-8
D: NA

DNA: TGTGCCAGCAGTTACTTCAATTACAATGAGCAGTTCTTC
CDR3: CASSYFNYNEQFF
size: NA
J: TRBJ2-1
length: 13
V: TRBV6-5
D: NA

DNA: TGTGCCAGCAGCTCCAAACCGGGGACTAACACCGGGGAGCTGTTTTTT
CDR3: CASSSKPGTNTGELFF
size: NA
J: TRBJ2-2
length: 16
V: TRBV7-3
D: NA

DNA: TGTGCCAGCAGCCCCGGACAGCCGGGAACCGGGGAGCTGTTTTTT
CDR3: CASSPGQPGTGELFF
size: NA
J: TRBJ2-2
length: 15
V: TRBV7-9
D: NA

DNA: TGTGCCAGCAGTGTCCCAGCGGGGAGAGAGACTGAAGCTTTCTTT
CDR3: CASSVPAGRETEAFF
size: NA
J: TRBJ1-1
length: 15
V: TRBV2
D: NA

DNA: TGTGCCAGCAGCTTACTGACAGGGGGGTACGAGCAGTACTTC
CDR3: CASSLLTGGYEQYF
size: NA
J: TRBJ2-7
length: 14
V: TRBV7-6
D: TRBD1

DNA: TGTGCCAGCAGCCCCCATCTGCAGGGTGAAGCTTTCTTT
CDR3: CASSPHLQGEAFF
size: NA
J: TRBJ1-1
length: 13
V: TRBV5-5
D: NA

DNA: TGTGCCAGCAGGGCCCAGGTCCGGGGGAACACTGAAGCTTTCTTT
CDR3: CASRAQVRGNTEAFF
size: NA
J: TRBJ1-1
length: 15
V: TRBV21-1
D: NA

DNA: TGCGCCAGCAGCCAAGAGACAGGGGCCCACAATGAGCAGTTCTTC
CDR3: CASSQETGAHNEQFF
size: NA
J: TRBJ2-1
length: 15
V: TRBV4-3
D: TRBD1

DNA: TGTGCCAGCTCACTAGACCTGAACACTGAAGCTTTCTTT
CDR3: CASSLDLNTEAFF
size: NA
J: TRBJ1-1
length: 13
V: TRBV18
D: NA

DNA: TGTGCCAGCAGTACCACAGGGGGCAGGTCCTACGAGCAGTACTTC
CDR3: CASSTTGGRSYEQYF
size: once
J: TRBJ2-7
length: 15
V: TRBV27
D: TRBD1

DNA: TGTGCCAGCAATCAAGGGGTAGAGACCCAGTACTTC
CDR3: CASNQGVETQYF
size: NA
J: TRBJ2-5
length: 12
V: TRBV6-6
D: NA

DNA: TGTGCCAGCAGCCGGGCCCAGGGTACTGAAGCTTTCTTT
CDR3: CASSRAQGTEAFF
size: NA
J: TRBJ1-1
length: 13
V: TRBV5-4
D: NA

DNA: TGCGCCAGCAGCCAAGATCCTTCGGGGGGCGTGCAGTATTTT
CDR3: CASSQDPSGGVQYF
size: once
J: TRBJ2-3
length: 14
V: TRBV4-3
D: NA

DNA: TGTGCCAGCAGCGACCGTAGCGGGGGTGAGACCCAGTACTTC
CDR3: CASSDRSGGETQYF
size: NA
J: TRBJ2-5
length: 14
V: TRBV6-6
D: TRBD2